Each of the 25 T cell receptor beta chains below was sequenced from the same sample in a study of T cells after posttransplantation cyclophosphamide. Treatment was busulfan-fludarabine conditioning, a marrow graft, and cyclophosphamide on days +3 and +4. Assay used: immunoSEQ multiplex PCR; TCRdb lists only in-frame clones, some missing. The sample consists of about 22,000 clones, approximately 87% of them appearing once. The sample here was PBMCs, taken after allogeneic stem cell transplant with posttransplant cyclophosphamide. Source of these receptors: a female patient aged 25-39 years who received an allogeneic stem cell transplant from an unrelated donor, was CMV-positive, and had no GVHD. Some of the T cells may derive from the graft donor.

This chain uses TRBV27 with TRBJ1-2; the match to TRBD1 covers 10 bases. CDR3 size: 14 residues. The V gene's germline CDR1 is MNHEY and CDR2 SMNVEV (reference sequence). V dropped 6 bases and J dropped 3; count of bases not matched to a gene: 4. The CDR3 sequence: CASSDRGRDYGYTF. For the CDR3, the DNA is TGTGCCAGCAGCGACAGGGGGCGCGACTATGGCTACACCTTC.

This chain joins TRBV2 and TRBJ2-3, with 8 nucleotides matching TRBD2. V was pared by 8 bases and J by 7 bases, with 8 bases of the junction left unmatched. Germline V CDR1 and CDR2: SNHLY, FYNNEI. The CDR3 is 13 residues long. The CDR3 nucleotides are TGTGCCAGCTGCCGGGTAGCGGGGAATACGCAGTATTTT. This codes for CASCRVAGNTQYF.

This clone was detected a few times. This rearrangement joins TRBV27 to TRBJ1-4; 8 bases line up with TRBD1. Germline CDR1 is MNHEY and CDR2 is SMNVEV (reference sequence). The ends lost 10 bases at V and 0 bases at J; junction bases unmatched: 4. The CDR3 extends over 14 amino acids. CDR3 sequence: CAIPTGATNEKLFF. The DNA of the CDR3 is TGTGCCATCCCGACAGGGGCAACTAATGAAAAACTGTTTTTT.

The chain couples TRBV6-5 to TRBJ2-5; D possibly corresponds to TRBD2 (6 bases). The germline V and J ends were trimmed by 0 bases and 4 bases, with 9 bases remaining between them. The CDR3 is made up of 14 amino acids. Germline V gives CDR1 MNHEY, CDR2 SVGAGI. The CDR3 is CASSYSRGGETQYF. The CDR3 region has the DNA TGTGCCAGCAGTTACTCGAGGGGAGGAGAGACCCAGTACTTC.

This chain connects TRBV5-1 to TRBJ1-4, with 9 bases fitting TRBD1. In germline, CDR1 is SGHRS, CDR2 YFSETQ. Trimming cost V 0 bases and J 5 bases; bases outside gene matches: 2. The CDR3 length is 15 residues. CDR3 coding DNA: TGCGCCAGCAGCTTGGATACAGGGGGCAATGAAAAACTGTTTTTT. This translates into CASSLDTGGNEKLFF. Full variable domain (outside the CDR3, taken from reference TRBV5-1 and TRBJ1-4): KAGVTQTPRYLIKTRGQQVTLSCSPISGHRSVSWYQQTPGQGLQFLFEYFSETQRNKGNFPGRFSGRQFSNSRSEMNVSTLELGDSALYLCASSLDTGGNEKLFFGSGTQLSVL.

The chain couples TRBV28 to TRBJ1-5; D possibly corresponds to TRBD1 (6 bases). Deletions cut 6 bases from V and 2 bases from J, with 14 bases between. In germline, CDR1 is MDHEN, CDR2 SYDVKM. The length of the CDR3 is 15 residues. The CDR3 DNA sequence: TGTGCCAGCAGAGGGGGGGGGAGAGGCAATCAGCCCCAGCATTTT. Its protein is CASRGGGRGNQPQHF.

This clone was detected once. The chain recombines TRBV11-3 with TRBJ2-3, with 9 bases aligning to TRBD1. After removal of 5 bases from V and 3 bases from J, the junction contained 9 bases not matched to a gene. Per germline, CDR1 SGHNT and CDR2 YENEEA. The CDR3 has 16 residues. The CDR3, as DNA: TGTGCCAGCAGCACCGGGGACAGGGTCTCGACAGATACGCAGTATTTT. This translates into CASSTGDRVSTDTQYF.

The chain uses TRBV27 and TRBJ2-7; TRBD1 aligns across 9 bases. The CDR3 spans 14 residues. Germline V gene lookup returns CDR1 MNHEY and CDR2 SMNVEV (reference sequence). The J segment lost 3 bases and the V segment lost 6 bases, leaving 6 bases of the junction unmatched. In nucleotides, the CDR3 is TGTGCCAGCAGAGTCCGGGACAGGGACTACGAGCAGTACTTC. Its protein product is CASRVRDRDYEQYF.

The chain is built from TRBV7-9 and TRBJ2-7, with D maybe TRBD1 (5 bases). The length of the CDR3 is 15 residues. CDR1 and CDR2 (germline): SEHNR, FQNEAQ (reference sequence). V was shortened by 3 bases and J by 3 bases, with 15 bases between the two germline ends. CDR3 sequence reads: CASSLPTVPFYEQYF. The CDR3 nucleotides read TGTGCCAGCAGCTTGCCGACAGTACCCTTCTACGAGCAGTACTTC.

The chain employs TRBV19 and TRBJ1-5, with D unresolved. Trimming pared 3 bases from V and 0 bases from J, leaving 6 bases between. The CDR3 covers 14 residues. CDR1 LNHDA and CDR2 SQIVND come from the germline V gene (reference sequence). The DNA for the CDR3 is TGTGCCAGTAGTATCTCAGGTAGCAATCAGCCCCAGCATTTT. It is translated as CASSISGSNQPQHF.

This chain joins TRBV30 and TRBJ1-3, with D tentatively TRBD1 (5 bases). The V gene's germline CDR1 is GTSNPN and CDR2 SVGIG (reference sequence). The length of the CDR3 is 15 residues. Trimming shortened V by 2 bases and J by 0 bases, and 11 bases separated the two germline ends. The chain's CDR3 is CAWSHRLNSGNTIYF. CDR3 nucleotides: TGTGCCTGGAGTCACAGGCTGAACTCTGGAAACACCATATATTTT.

This clone was recorded only once. This chain links TRBV2 with TRBJ1-5; D perhaps matches TRBD1 (5 bases). Germline V lookup: CDR1 SNHLY, CDR2 FYNNEI. The CDR3 covers 15 residues. Trimming pared 1 base from V and 5 bases from J, leaving 12 bases between. The CDR3 here is CASSEGSRDYQPQHF. The CDR3 DNA is TGTGCCAGCAGTGAAGGGTCCAGGGACTATCAGCCCCAGCATTTT.

The chain links TRBV19 to TRBJ1-1; no clear D gene. The CDR3 spans 13 residues. Germline CDR1 LNHDA, CDR2 SQIVND (reference sequence). V lost 6 bases and J 2 bases, leaving 10 bases between the germline ends. The CDR3 loop is CASRRSPNTEAFF. Written as DNA, the CDR3 is TGTGCCAGTAGGCGGTCGCCAAACACTGAAGCTTTCTTT.

The chain employs TRBV30 and TRBJ1-6; 8 positions agree with TRBD1. Germline V CDR1 and CDR2: GTSNPN, SVGIG (reference sequence). J lost 10 bases, V lost 2 bases, and 7 bases had no gene match. This CDR3 is 14 amino acids long. The CDR3, as DNA: TGTGCCTGGAGTCTCGACAGGGGCCGCTCACCCCTCCACTTT. It codes for CAWSLDRGRSPLHF.

The chain has TRBV28 and TRBJ2-3, with a possible D match to TRBD2 (6 bases). Trimming pared 2 bases from V and 1 base from J, leaving 13 bases between. The CDR3 extends over 16 amino acids. The germline V gene encodes CDR1 MDHEN and CDR2 SYDVKM. The CDR3 nucleotides are TGTGCCAGCAGTTTAGGAGGGTTGCCGGGCACAGATACGCAGTATTTT. This gives the protein CASSLGGLPGTDTQYF.

This clone appeared once. The chain is built from TRBV7-9 and TRBJ2-7; TRBD1 agrees at 11 bases. The J segment lost 1 base and the V segment lost 4 bases, leaving 6 bases of the junction unmatched. Germline CDR1 and CDR2: SEHNR and FQNEAQ (reference sequence). This CDR3 is built from 16 residues. CDR3 amino acids: CASSWTDRGQSYEQYF. CDR3 nucleotide sequence: TGTGCCAGCAGCTGGACGGACAGGGGGCAGTCCTACGAGCAGTACTTC.

The V and J genes are TRBV30 and TRBJ2-1, with 7 bases lining up with TRBD2. This CDR3 is built from 12 residues. CDR1 and CDR2 from the germline V gene are GTSNPN and SVGIG (reference sequence). With 8 bases clipped from V and 8 bases from J, the junction kept 9 bases outside the gene matches. In DNA form, the CDR3 reads TGTGCCGGAAAAGCGGGGAACTATGAGCAGTTCTTC. It translates to CAGKAGNYEQFF. Complete variable domain (other parts from reference TRBV30 and TRBJ2-1): SQTIHQWPATLVQPVGSPLSLECTVEGTSNPNLYWYRQAAGRGLQLLFYSVGIGQISSEVPQNLSASRPQDRQFILSSKKLLLSDSGFYLCAGKAGNYEQFFGPGTRLTVL.

This clone was detected once. The rearrangement joins TRBV5-4 to TRBJ2-3; 11 nucleotides match TRBD2. This CDR3 is 17 amino acids long. Trimming removed 0 bases from V and 0 bases from J; junction bases left unmatched: 3. CDR1 is SGHNT and CDR2 is YYREEE in the germline V gene (reference sequence). The CDR3 DNA follows: TGTGCCAGCAGCTTGGTTAGCGGGGGGGCTAGCACAGATACGCAGTATTTT. Translated, it gives CASSLVSGGASTDTQYF.

The chain recombines TRBV5-5 with TRBJ1-1; 7 bases are shared with TRBD1. The ends lost 0 bases at V and 4 bases at J; junction bases unmatched: 9. Germline V gene lookup returns CDR1 SGHKS and CDR2 YYEKEE (reference sequence). The CDR3 totals 16 residues. The CDR3 is CASSLGEQGRSTEAFF. CDR3 DNA sequence: TGTGCCAGCAGCTTGGGGGAACAGGGGCGCAGCACTGAAGCTTTCTTT.

The rearrangement uses TRBV6-6 and TRBJ2-7; 7 nucleotides agree with TRBD2. The V segment lost 6 bases and the J segment 5 bases; nucleotides outside the gene matches: 10. The CDR3 runs to 14 residues. Germline values: CDR1 MNHNY, CDR2 SVGAGI (reference sequence). CDR3 region: CASRSSSGSNEQYF. In DNA, the CDR3 is TGTGCCAGCAGATCATCTAGCGGCTCGAACGAGCAGTACTTC.

This clone ranks as medium-sized (0.01 to 0.1%). This chain connects TRBV5-8 to TRBJ1-6; TRBD1 matches at 10 bases. The V gene's germline CDR1 is SGHTS and CDR2 YDEGEE. J was trimmed by 9 bases and V by 0 bases; bases with no gene match: 3. This CDR3 is built from 15 residues. CDR3 nucleotides: TGTGCCAGCAGCTTGGGGGGACAGGGGAGTTCACCCCTCCACTTT. Protein product: CASSLGGQGSSPLHF.

The chain links TRBV14 to TRBJ2-2; 7 bases line up with TRBD1. The V segment lost 2 bases and the J segment 6 bases; nucleotides outside the gene matches: 6. Germline V lookup: CDR1 SGHDN, CDR2 FVKESK. This CDR3 has 15 amino acids. CDR3 DNA sequence: TGTGCCAGCAGCCAAACCTTAACAGGGGCCGGGGAGCTGTTTTTT. Its translation: CASSQTLTGAGELFF. Using reference TRBV14 and TRBJ2-2 for the parts outside the CDR3, the full variable domain is EAGVTQFPSHSVIEKGQTVTLRCDPISGHDNLYWYRRVMGKEIKFLLHFVKESKQDESGMPNNRFLAERTGGTYSTLKVQPAELEDSGVYFCASSQTLTGAGELFFGEGSRLTVL.

The V call is TRBV28, the J call TRBJ1-5, with 9 bases identical to TRBD1. The germline CDR1 and CDR2 sequences are MDHEN and SYDVKM. The CDR3 is made up of 15 amino acids. Germline trimming cut 2 bases from V and 3 bases from J; bases unmatched to any gene: 2. CDR3 DNA: TGTGCCAGCAGTTTACGGACAGGGGTCAATCAGCCCCAGCATTTT. It is translated as CASSLRTGVNQPQHF.

The genes are TRBV9 and TRBJ2-1, with a tentative D call TRBD2 (5 bases). This CDR3 spans 13 amino acids. With 1 base removed from V and 9 bases from J, the gap between germline ends came to 11 bases. Germline CDR1 reads SGDLS; CDR2 reads YYNGEE. CDR3 sequence: CASSVSPRGEQFF. CDR3 sequence (DNA): TGTGCCAGCAGCGTATCCCCTCGGGGTGAGCAGTTCTTC.

The gene calls are TRBV5-4 and TRBJ2-1; D remains unclear. V was trimmed by 6 bases and J by 8 bases, leaving 15 bases between them. CDR3 length: 13 residues. CDR1 and CDR2 (germline): SGHNT, YYREEE (reference sequence). As DNA, the CDR3 is TGTGCCAGCAACCCTTCGGAGCGTTATGAGCAGTTCTTC. Protein product: CASNPSERYEQFF.